This T cell receptor beta chain was recorded in a study of T cell responses to AZD1222 COVID-19 vaccine. Trimming removed 3 bases at V and 7 bases at J, with 12 bases between. The CDR3 consists of 13 residues. Germline V gene sequence: CDR1 LGHNA, CDR2 YNFKEQ. This clone was found once. What it recognizes is unknown. Study-level points and caveats: The study found Spike-specific TCR breadth and depth rose after two AZD1222 doses. Among spike-specific TCRs, nearly half reportedly target unmutated variant regions. Spike was spanned by vaccine-associated CD4 TCRs, which were dominant at 160-218 and 743-854.

Measured with immunoSEQ multiplex PCR; TCRdb has only the in-frame clones, and not every one. Among 120,000 to 150,000 clones, about 90% were seen once, and the ten largest hold 2.5% to 3%. V and J are TRBV4-2 and TRBJ1-2; possibly TRBD1 for D (5 bases). The TCR comes from an adult in good health. The sample consisted of peripheral blood, taken on day 0 of AZD1222 vaccination. The CDR3 sequence is CASSHWGNLGYTF. DNA of the CDR3: TGTGCCAGCAGCCATTGGGGGAATCTTGGCTACACCTTC.